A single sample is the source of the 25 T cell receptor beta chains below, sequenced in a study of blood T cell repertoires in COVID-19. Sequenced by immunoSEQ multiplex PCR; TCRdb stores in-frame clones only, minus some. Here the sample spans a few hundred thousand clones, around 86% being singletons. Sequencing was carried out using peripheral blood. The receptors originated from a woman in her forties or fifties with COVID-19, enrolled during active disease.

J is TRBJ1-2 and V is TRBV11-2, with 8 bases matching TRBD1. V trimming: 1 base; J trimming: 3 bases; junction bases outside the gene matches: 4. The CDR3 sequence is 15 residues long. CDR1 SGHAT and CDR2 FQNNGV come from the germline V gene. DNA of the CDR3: TGTGCCAGCAGCTTAGGAAGGACAGGGCACTATGGCTACACCTTC. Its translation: CASSLGRTGHYGYTF.

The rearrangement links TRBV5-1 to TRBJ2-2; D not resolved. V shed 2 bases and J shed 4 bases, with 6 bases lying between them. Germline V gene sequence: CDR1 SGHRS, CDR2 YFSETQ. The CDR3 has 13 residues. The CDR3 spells CASSFRSTGELFF. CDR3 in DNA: TGCGCCAGCAGCTTCCGCAGCACCGGGGAGCTGTTTTTT.

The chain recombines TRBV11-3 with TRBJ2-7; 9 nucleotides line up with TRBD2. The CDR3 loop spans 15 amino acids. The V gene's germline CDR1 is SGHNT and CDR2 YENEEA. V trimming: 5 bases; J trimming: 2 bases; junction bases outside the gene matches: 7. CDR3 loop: CASSISGGRTYEQYF. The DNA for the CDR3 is TGTGCCAGCAGCATTAGCGGGGGACGTACCTACGAGCAGTACTTC.

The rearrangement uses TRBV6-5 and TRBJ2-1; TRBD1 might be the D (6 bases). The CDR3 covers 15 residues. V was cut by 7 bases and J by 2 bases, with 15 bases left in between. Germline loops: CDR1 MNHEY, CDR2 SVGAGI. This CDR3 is CASNKRGTTYNEQFF. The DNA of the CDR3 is TGTGCCAGCAACAAAAGGGGGACAACCTACAATGAGCAGTTCTTC.

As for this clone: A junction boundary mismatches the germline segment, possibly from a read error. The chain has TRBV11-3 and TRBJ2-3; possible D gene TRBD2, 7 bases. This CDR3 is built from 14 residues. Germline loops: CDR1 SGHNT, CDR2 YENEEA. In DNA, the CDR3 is TGTGCTAGCAGCTCCCGGGGGGCGGGAGATACGCAGTATTTT. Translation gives CASSSRGAGDTQYF.

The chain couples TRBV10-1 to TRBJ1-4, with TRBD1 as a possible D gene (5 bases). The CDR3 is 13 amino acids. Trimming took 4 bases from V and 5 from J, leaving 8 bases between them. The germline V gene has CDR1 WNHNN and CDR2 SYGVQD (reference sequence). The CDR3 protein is CASSGRENEKLFF. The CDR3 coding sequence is TGCGCCAGCAGTGGCAGGGAAAATGAAAAACTGTTTTTT.

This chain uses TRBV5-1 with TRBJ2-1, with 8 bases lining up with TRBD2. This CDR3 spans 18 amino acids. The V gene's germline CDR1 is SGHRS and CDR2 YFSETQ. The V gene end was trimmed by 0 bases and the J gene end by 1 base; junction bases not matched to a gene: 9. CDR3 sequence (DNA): TGCGCCAGCAGCTTGGCCGGCGGGGGGATCACTTCCTACAATGAGCAGTTCTTC. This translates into CASSLAGGGITSYNEQFF.

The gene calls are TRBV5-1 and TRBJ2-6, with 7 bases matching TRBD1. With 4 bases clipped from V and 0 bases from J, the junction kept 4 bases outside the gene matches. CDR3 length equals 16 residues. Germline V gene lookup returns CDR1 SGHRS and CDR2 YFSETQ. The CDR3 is CASSQTGSSGANVLTF. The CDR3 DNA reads TGCGCCAGCAGCCAGACAGGGAGCTCTGGGGCCAACGTCCTGACTTTC.

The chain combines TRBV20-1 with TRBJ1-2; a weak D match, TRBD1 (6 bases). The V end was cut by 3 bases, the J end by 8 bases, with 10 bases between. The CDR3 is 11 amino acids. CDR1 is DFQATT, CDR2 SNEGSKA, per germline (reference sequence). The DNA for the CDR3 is TGCAGTGCTAGCAGGGGAGTGGGCTACACCTTC. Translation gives CSASRGVGYTF.

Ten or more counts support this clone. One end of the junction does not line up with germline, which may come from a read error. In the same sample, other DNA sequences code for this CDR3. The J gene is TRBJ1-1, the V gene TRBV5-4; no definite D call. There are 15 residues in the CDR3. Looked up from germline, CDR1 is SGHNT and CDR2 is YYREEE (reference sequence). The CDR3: CASSLAPGQNTEAFF. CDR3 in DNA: TGTGCCAGCAGTTTGGCCCCAGGTCAGAACACTGAAGCTTTCTTT.

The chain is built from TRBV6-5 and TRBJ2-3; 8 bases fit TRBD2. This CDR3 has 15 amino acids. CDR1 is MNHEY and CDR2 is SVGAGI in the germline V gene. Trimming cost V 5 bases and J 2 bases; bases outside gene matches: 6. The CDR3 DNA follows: TGTGCCAGCAGTCCACGCGGGGGGCCCACAGATACGCAGTATTTT. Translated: CASSPRGGPTDTQYF.

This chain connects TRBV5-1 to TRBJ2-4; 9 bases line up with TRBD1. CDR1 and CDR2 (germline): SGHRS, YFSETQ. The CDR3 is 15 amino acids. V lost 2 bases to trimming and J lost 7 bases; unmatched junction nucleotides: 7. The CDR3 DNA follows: TGCGCCAGCAGCTTAACCGGGACAGGGTTGAACATTCAGTACTTC. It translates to CASSLTGTGLNIQYF.

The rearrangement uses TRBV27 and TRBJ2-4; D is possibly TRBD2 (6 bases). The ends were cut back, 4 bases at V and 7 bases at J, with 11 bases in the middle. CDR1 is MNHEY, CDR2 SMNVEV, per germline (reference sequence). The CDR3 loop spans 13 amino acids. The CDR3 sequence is CASSWRGGNIQYF. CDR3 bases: TGTGCCAGCAGTTGGCGTGGGGGGAACATTCAGTACTTC.

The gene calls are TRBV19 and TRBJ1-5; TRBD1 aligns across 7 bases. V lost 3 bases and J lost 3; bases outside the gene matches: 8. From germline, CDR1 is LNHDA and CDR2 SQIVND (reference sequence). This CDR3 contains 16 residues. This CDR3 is CASSIRGQRFNQPQHF. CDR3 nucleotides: TGTGCCAGTAGTATTAGGGGACAGCGATTCAATCAGCCCCAGCATTTT.

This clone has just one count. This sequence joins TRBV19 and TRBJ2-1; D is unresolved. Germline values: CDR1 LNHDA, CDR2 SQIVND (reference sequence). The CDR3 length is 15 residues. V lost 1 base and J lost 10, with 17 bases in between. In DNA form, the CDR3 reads TGTGCCAGTAGTATAGGGTACCCCCCGAATGAGGAGCAGTTCTTC. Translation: CASSIGYPPNEEQFF.

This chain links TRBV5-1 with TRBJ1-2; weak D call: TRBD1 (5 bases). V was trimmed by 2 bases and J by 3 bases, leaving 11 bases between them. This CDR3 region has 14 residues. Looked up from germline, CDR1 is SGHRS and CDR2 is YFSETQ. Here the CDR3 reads CASSFGGVDYGYTF. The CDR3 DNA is TGCGCCAGCAGCTTTGGGGGGGTGGACTATGGCTACACCTTC.

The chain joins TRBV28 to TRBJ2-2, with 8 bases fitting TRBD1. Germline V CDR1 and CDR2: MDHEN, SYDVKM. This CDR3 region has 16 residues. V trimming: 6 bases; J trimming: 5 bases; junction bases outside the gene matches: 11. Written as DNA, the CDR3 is TGTGCCAGCAGATATCCCGACAGGGGACCTACCGGGGAGCTGTTTTTT. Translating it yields CASRYPDRGPTGELFF.

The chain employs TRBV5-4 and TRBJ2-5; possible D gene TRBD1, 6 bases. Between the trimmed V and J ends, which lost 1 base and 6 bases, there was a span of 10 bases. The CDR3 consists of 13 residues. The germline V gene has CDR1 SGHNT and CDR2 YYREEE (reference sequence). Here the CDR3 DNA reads TGTGCCAGCAGCTTGCCAGGGGAGCAGACCCAGTACTTC. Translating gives CASSLPGEQTQYF.

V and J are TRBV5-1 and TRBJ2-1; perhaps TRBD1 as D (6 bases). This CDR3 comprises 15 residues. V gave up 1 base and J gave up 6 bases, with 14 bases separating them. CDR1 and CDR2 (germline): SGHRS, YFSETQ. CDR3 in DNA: TGCGCCAGCAGCTTGAATACACAGGGTTTCAATGAGCAGTTCTTC. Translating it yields CASSLNTQGFNEQFF.

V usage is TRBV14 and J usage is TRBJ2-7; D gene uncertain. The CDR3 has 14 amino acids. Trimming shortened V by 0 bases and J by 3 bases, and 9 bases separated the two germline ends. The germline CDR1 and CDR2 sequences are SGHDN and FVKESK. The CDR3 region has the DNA TGTGCCAGCAGCCAAGAACCACAAGTCTACGAGCAGTACTTC. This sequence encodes CASSQEPQVYEQYF.

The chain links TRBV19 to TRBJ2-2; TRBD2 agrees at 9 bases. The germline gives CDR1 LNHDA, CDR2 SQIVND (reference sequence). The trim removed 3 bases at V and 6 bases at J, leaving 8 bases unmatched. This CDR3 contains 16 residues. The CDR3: CASSMDGGGAAGELFF. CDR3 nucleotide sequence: TGTGCCAGTAGTATGGATGGCGGGGGGGCCGCCGGGGAGCTGTTTTTT.

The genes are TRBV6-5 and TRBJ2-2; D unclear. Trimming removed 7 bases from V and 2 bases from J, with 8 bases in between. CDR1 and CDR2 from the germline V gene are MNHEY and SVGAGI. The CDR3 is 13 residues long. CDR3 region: CASMGSNTGELFF. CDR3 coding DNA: TGTGCCAGCATGGGCAGCAACACCGGGGAGCTGTTTTTT.

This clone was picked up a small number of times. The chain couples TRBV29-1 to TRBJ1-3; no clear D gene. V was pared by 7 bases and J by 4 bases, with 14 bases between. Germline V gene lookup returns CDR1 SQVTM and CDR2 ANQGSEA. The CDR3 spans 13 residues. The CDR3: CSATLSWGNTIYF. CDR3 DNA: TGCAGCGCTACGTTGAGTTGGGGAAACACCATATATTTT.

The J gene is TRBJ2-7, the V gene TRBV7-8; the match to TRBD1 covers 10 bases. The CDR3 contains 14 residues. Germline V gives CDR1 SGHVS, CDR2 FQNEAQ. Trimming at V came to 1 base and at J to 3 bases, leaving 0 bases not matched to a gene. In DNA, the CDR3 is TGTGCCAGCAGCTTAGGGGACAGGGGCTACGAGCAGTACGTC. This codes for CASSLGDRGYEQYV.

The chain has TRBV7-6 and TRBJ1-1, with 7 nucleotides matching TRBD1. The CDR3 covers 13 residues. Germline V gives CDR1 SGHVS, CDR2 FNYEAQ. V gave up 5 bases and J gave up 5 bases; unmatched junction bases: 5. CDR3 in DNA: TGTGCCAGCAGCACCAACAGGGGTACTGAAGCTTTCTTT. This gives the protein CASSTNRGTEAFF.